The rows below give T cell receptor beta chains drawn from one sample of a study of T-cell reconstitution after alpha-beta-depleted transplantation in children. One entry per CDR3 protein, called by TCRdb with MiXCR from the PCR reads. This table holds about 610,000 distinct CDR3 sequences, about 11% found once. The specimen comprised PBMCs from the stem cell graft donor, sampled from the stem cell graft. The source of these receptors is a human donor who donated a stem cell graft to a child with acute myeloid leukemia. Both conserved end residues are part of each CDR3. A D gene is named only where the DNA matches it firmly. The size of a clone is reported for some rows only, either as once, few or many, or as a class for expanded clones.

D gene	J gene	V gene	clone size	CDR3 DNA	CDR3 protein
TRBD2	TRBJ2-6	TRBV20-1	many	TGCAGTGCTAGAGACCGACTAGCGGGGGTTACTGGGGCCAACGTCCTGACTTTC	CSARDRLAGVTGANVLTF
NA	TRBJ2-1	TRBV3-1	NA	TGTGCCAGCAGCCACGGACGGGGATACAATGAGCAGTTCTTC	CASSHGRGYNEQFF
TRBD1	TRBJ2-7	TRBV6-2/TRBV6-3	few	TGTGCCAGCAGAACAGACAGGGAAGGGCTCTACGAGCAGTACTTC	CASRTDREGLYEQYF
NA	TRBJ1-4	TRBV7-9	few	TGTGCCAGCAGCTTTACAGGGTTAGGAGGGGAAAAACTGTTTTTT	CASSFTGLGGEKLFF
TRBD2	TRBJ2-3	TRBV5-6	few	TGTGCCAGCACCATCGTGAGAAGCGGGAGGGCCTCCTCCCTCTTTTTT	CASTIVRSGRASSLFF
NA	TRBJ2-5	TRBV15	many	TGTGCCACCAGCAGAGATCCTCCCTGGGACGGAGCCCAAGAGACCCAGTACTTC	CATSRDPPWDGAQETQYF
TRBD2	TRBJ2-2	TRBV20-1	NA	TGCAGTGCCGAGAACCTTCTAGCGGGAGGTGGCACCGGGGAGCTGTTTTTT	CSAENLLAGGGTGELFF
TRBD2	TRBJ2-1	TRBV6-2/TRBV6-3	few	TGTGCCAGCACACTAGCGGGAAGGGGTAATGAGCAGTTCTTC	CASTLAGRGNEQFF
NA	TRBJ1-4	TRBV28	NA	TGTGCCATTGGGGGAACTAATGAAAAACTGTTTTTT	CAIGGTNEKLFF
NA	TRBJ2-5	TRBV4-2	NA	TGTGCCAGCAGCCAAGCGCGGCGGGTGGGGTTTTACTACCAAGAGACCCAGTACTTC	CASSQARRVGFYYQETQYF
TRBD1	TRBJ2-1	TRBV20-1	few	TGCAGTGCTTCCTCAGGGGGCGGCTACAATGAGCAGTTCTTC	CSASSGGGYNEQFF
TRBD2	TRBJ2-1	TRBV20-1	few	TGCAGTGCCGTCAGCGGGAGGGCCGGAAATGAGCAGTTCTTC	CSAVSGRAGNEQFF
NA	TRBJ2-7	TRBV4-2	few	TGTGCCAGCAGCCAAGCTGGCGGGATAGGGGGGGAGCAGTACTTC	CASSQAGGIGGEQYF
TRBD2	TRBJ2-1	TRBV28	NA	TGTGCCAGCAGTTTAGGGACAGCTAGCGGGAGGGCCTTCGGCTCCTACAATGAGCAGTTCTTC	CASSLGTASGRAFGSYNEQFF
TRBD1	TRBJ2-2	TRBV28	few	TGTGCCAGCCGACGATGGCAGGGGGCTCTTTTTCACACCGGGGAGCTGTTTTTT	CASRRWQGALFHTGELFF
TRBD2	TRBJ2-2	TRBV12-3/TRBV12-4	NA	TGTGCCAGCATGGTCGGACTAGTTTCCTCTAACACCGGGGAGCTGTTTTTT	CASMVGLVSSNTGELFF
TRBD2	TRBJ2-3	TRBV29-1	few	TGCAGCGTTGAACCGCTAGCGGTAGCTAGCACAGATACGCAGTATTTT	CSVEPLAVASTDTQYF
TRBD2	TRBJ2-1	TRBV7-2	NA	TGTGCCAGCAGGGGACTAGCGGGAGGGTCAAAACTCAATGAGCAGTTCTTC	CASRGLAGGSKLNEQFF
NA	TRBJ2-5	TRBV20-1	NA	TGCAGTGCTAGACGTACGCAAGAGACCCAGTACTTC	CSARRTQETQYF
TRBD1	TRBJ2-1	TRBV12-3/TRBV12-4	many	TGTGCCAGCAGTCCAATTAGGGGGACAGGGGATGAGCAGTTCTTC	CASSPIRGTGDEQFF
NA	TRBJ2-7	TRBV28	NA	TGTGCCAGCACCGGACGGGTAACCTACGAGCAGTACTTC	CASTGRVTYEQYF
NA	TRBJ2-2	TRBV3-1	many	TGTGCCAGCAGCCAAGTCGGAGGGAGGATCGCCGGGGAGCTGTTTTTT	CASSQVGGRIAGELFF
NA	TRBJ1-5	TRBV20-1	NA	TGCAGTGCTAGTGAGGGGGTACATCAGCCCCAGCATTTT	CSASEGVHQPQHF
NA	TRBJ2-1	TRBV28	many	TGTGCCAGCAGTAACTACAATGAGCAGTTCTTC	CASSNYNEQFF
TRBD2	TRBJ2-3	TRBV28	many	TGTGCCAGCAGTTCAGCGGGAGGGCCAACAGATACGCAGTATTTT	CASSSAGGPTDTQYF
NA	TRBJ1-1	TRBV7-2	many	TGTGCCAGCAACTCAGGGAACATGAACACTGAAGCTTTCTTT	CASNSGNMNTEAFF
TRBD2	TRBJ2-7	TRBV9	NA	TGTGCCAGCAGCGTAGGTGGTAGCGGGCACAGCTCCTACGAGCAGTACTTC	CASSVGGSGHSSYEQYF
NA	TRBJ2-3	TRBV6-1	few	TGTGCCAGCACCAATCGAGGTCCTAGCACAGATACGCAGTATTTT	CASTNRGPSTDTQYF
TRBD2	TRBJ2-7	TRBV20-1	NA	TGCAGTGCTAGGGCTAGCGGGTTTCCCTACGAGCAGTACTTC	CSARASGFPYEQYF
NA	TRBJ2-3	TRBV20-1	NA	TGCAGTGCTAAAACTACTACAGATACGCAGTATTTT	CSAKTTTDTQYF
NA	TRBJ1-2	TRBV20-1	NA	TGCAGTGCTAGTAAGGGGGTAGCTAACTATGGCTACACCTTC	CSASKGVANYGYTF
NA	TRBJ1-6	TRBV20-1	many	TGCAGTGCTAGAGATCCGTCTGATCGACAATCACCCCTCCACTTT	CSARDPSDRQSPLHF
TRBD2	TRBJ2-3	TRBV4-2	NA	TGTGCCAGCAGCCACCGTGAGCGGGAGGGTGGAGATACGCAGTATTTT	CASSHREREGGDTQYF
NA	TRBJ2-7	TRBV28	NA	TGTGCCAGCAGTTCCTTGGATGCGGCCACCCTTTACGAGCAGTACTTC	CASSSLDAATLYEQYF
TRBD1	TRBJ1-1	TRBV5-1	few	TGCGCCAGCAGCTCGGTGACAGGGGGCAACACTGAAGCTTTCTTT	CASSSVTGGNTEAFF
TRBD2	TRBJ2-1	TRBV10-3	NA	TGTGCCATCAATCCCGGGACTAGCGGTGGTGAGCAGTTCTTC	CAINPGTSGGEQFF
NA	TRBJ2-4	TRBV25-1	few	TGTGCCAGCACCCGCGACCAGAAATGGCACTTC	CASTRDQKWHF
NA	TRBJ2-1	TRBV7-2	NA	TGTGCCAGCAGCTTAGAGCGGACCTCCTACAATGAGCAGTTCTTC	CASSLERTSYNEQFF
NA	TRBJ2-1	TRBV6-5	NA	TGTGCCAGCAGTTACTCTTTTGGTAGCAACTTCTACAATGAGCAGTTCTTC	CASSYSFGSNFYNEQFF
TRBD2	TRBJ2-1	TRBV5-1	NA	TGCGCCAGCAGCGCCCAGGGACTAGCGGGGAACAATGAGCAGTTCTTC	CASSAQGLAGNNEQFF
NA	TRBJ1-2	TRBV29-1	many	TGCAGCGCTTCCTTCCTTGACTATGGCTACACCTTC	CSASFLDYGYTF
TRBD1	TRBJ1-3	TRBV12-3/TRBV12-4	NA	TGTGCCAGCAGTACCGACAGGGTTGACACCATATATTTT	CASSTDRVDTIYF